This T cell receptor (beta chain) was identified in a study of control samples from healthy donors and cancer patients (dated by TCRdb to the early 2020s). Libraries were built with the immunoSEQ multiplex PCR assay. TCRdb holds this immuneACCESS table with in-frame rearrangements only. Some clones are missing; in checked studies, unresolved V genes explain under half, and the rest has no known cause. Within this sample are roughly 170,000 clones, with about 94% of them counted one time only. Clones ranked in the top ten supply roughly 4% of the sample. To note about this clone: Its recognized antigen is unknown. One base away there is no much larger clone; base qualities are not given.

The CDR1 and CDR2 encoded by the germline V gene are LGHNA and YSLEER. V is pared back by 3 bases and J by 0 bases, with 23 bases lying between the germline termini. Taken from cysteine to phenylalanine, the CDR3 has 19 residues. Here the CDR3 DNA is all that survives: 57 bases in frame from base 1. The chain is made from TRBV4-3 and TRBJ1-1; TRBD1 is perhaps the D gene, given 5 matching bases. Sequenced: blood. This sequence originates from a woman aged 60-75 years in good health. For the CDR3, the sequence is CASSHVARGEFTMNTEAFF. At the DNA level, the sequence is TGCGCCAGCAGCCATGTTGCTCGAGGGGAGTTTACCATGAACACTGAAGCTTTCTTT.